Only a few counts were recorded for the clone carrying this T cell receptor (beta chain). The data are from a study of response to subunit inactivated influenza vaccine. TCRdb reprocessed the RT-PCR reads via MiXCR and lists one record per CDR3 protein. The sample includes about 540,000 distinct CDR3 sequences, less than 25% of them seen just once. This sample was also put to use in a study of T cells expressing NK-cell markers. As that study records: Synthesis of TCR beta cDNA relied on 5'RACE template switching carrying UMIs. The authors derived TCR beta repertoires from sorted CD3+CD56+NKG2C+, CD3+CD56+NKG2C- and CD3+CD56-NKG2C+ T cells.

This clonotype was obtained from a man aged 45-65 years who received an inactivated influenza vaccine. Specimen: CD4+ T cells sorted from PBMCs, collected 11 to 12 days after vaccination.

The CDR3 is CASRGQGNSNQPQHF. In nucleotides, the CDR3 is TGTGCCAGCAGGGGACAGGGAAATAGCAATCAGCCCCAGCATTTT. The rearrangement uses TRBV6-2 or TRBV6-3 and TRBJ1-5, with 9 bases aligning to TRBD1. There are 15 residues in the CDR3. The V gene end was trimmed by 6 bases and the J gene end by 0 bases; junction bases not matched to a gene: 3. CDR1 and CDR2 from the germline V gene are MNHEY and SVGEGT.